This TCR beta chain originates from a study of shared clonotypes between healthy human individuals. As to this clone: Its matching antigen is unknown.

Replicate sorted-subset PCRs were loaded with approximately 190 ng DNA, 30,000 to 35,000 T cell genomes. Some clones are missing from TCRdb's copy, which holds only in-frame ones; the method was immunoSEQ multiplex PCR. The table includes 950,000 to 1,100,000 clones, more than 65% detected once. Participating donors were healthy, HIV-negative adults free of recent acute infections or vaccinations. Study results and limitations: Tissues were not sampled, only blood, and their repertoires likely differ.

CDR3 length: 16 residues. The germline gives CDR1 KGHSH, CDR2 LQKENI. The germline V and J ends were trimmed by 3 bases and 1 base, with 12 bases remaining between them. This TCR came from a man between 18 and 29 years old in good health. The chain recombines TRBV18 with TRBJ2-2; D is ambiguous. The sequenced sample was memory CD4+ T cells sorted from blood. Subset in this sample: CD45RA-negative fraction. CDR3 amino acids: CASSPKVLLNTGELFF. CDR3 DNA sequence: TGTGCCAGCTCACCTAAGGTTCTCCTGAACACCGGGGAGCTGTTTTTT.